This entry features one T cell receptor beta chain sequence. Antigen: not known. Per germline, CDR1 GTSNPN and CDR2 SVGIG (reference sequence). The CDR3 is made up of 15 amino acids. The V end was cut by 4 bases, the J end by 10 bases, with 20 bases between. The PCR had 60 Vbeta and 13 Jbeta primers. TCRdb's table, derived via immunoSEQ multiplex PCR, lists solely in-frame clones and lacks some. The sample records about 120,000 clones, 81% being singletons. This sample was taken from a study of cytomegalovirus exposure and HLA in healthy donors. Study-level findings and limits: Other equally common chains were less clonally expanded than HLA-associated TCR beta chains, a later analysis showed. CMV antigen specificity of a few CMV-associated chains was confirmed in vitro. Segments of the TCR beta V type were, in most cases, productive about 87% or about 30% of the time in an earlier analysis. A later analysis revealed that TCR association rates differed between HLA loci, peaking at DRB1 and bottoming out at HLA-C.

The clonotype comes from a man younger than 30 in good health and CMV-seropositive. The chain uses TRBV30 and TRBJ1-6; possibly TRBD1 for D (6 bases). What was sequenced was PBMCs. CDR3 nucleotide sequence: TGTGCCTGGAACCGAGAACAGGGTGGAGGATCACCCCTCCACTTT. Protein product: CAWNREQGGGSPLHF.